Presented here are 5 T cell receptor beta chains from one specimen sequenced in a study of long-term antiretroviral therapy in people with HIV. With survey level as its setting, the immunoSEQ assay was v3.0. Profiling relied on immunoSEQ multiplex PCR, and the TCRdb table lists in-frame clones only, not all of them. The top ten hold 1.9% of the sample, which has around 32,000 clones, 95% to 98% seen once. The sequences come from unsorted PBMCs, collected 7.6 years after starting antiretroviral therapy. Every receptor here comes from a man younger than 40 with HIV.

V is TRBV29-1 and J is TRBJ2-1; no definite D call. The ends were cut back, 2 bases at V and 3 bases at J, with 8 bases in the middle. Germline CDR1 SQVTM, CDR2 ANQGSEA. There are 13 residues in the CDR3. The CDR3 spells CSVEPRNYNEQFF. The CDR3, as DNA: TGCAGCGTTGAACCCAGAAACTACAATGAGCAGTTCTTC.

The V and J genes are TRBV4-3 and TRBJ2-2; 12 bases are shared with TRBD1. The CDR3 is made up of 15 amino acids. V lost 4 bases and J lost 9; bases outside the gene matches: 6. The germline CDR1 and CDR2 sequences are LGHNA and YSLEER. The CDR3 loop is CASSPTGTGGRELFF. CDR3 DNA: TGCGCCAGCAGCCCCACCGGGACAGGGGGCCGGGAGCTGTTTTTT.

The chain has TRBV30 and TRBJ1-2, with D hard to call. This CDR3 has 12 residues. Germline CDR1 reads GTSNPN; CDR2 reads SVGIG (reference sequence). V gave up 4 bases and J gave up 6 bases, with 12 bases separating them. This CDR3 reads CAWNGESDGYTF. DNA of the CDR3: TGTGCCTGGAACGGGGAATCCGATGGCTACACCTTC.

The chain links TRBV9 to TRBJ2-5, with D maybe TRBD2 (6 bases). V was trimmed by 2 bases and J by 5 bases, leaving 13 bases between them. CDR1 SGDLS and CDR2 YYNGEE come from the germline V gene. This CDR3 is 14 amino acids long. In nucleotides, the CDR3 is TGTGCCAGCAGCGTGGAGTGGGGGGAGGAGACCCAGTACTTC. Its protein product is CASSVEWGEETQYF.

The rearrangement uses TRBV5-8 and TRBJ1-2; D is perhaps TRBD1 (5 bases). The V end lost 0 bases, the J end lost 8 bases, and 8 bases lay between the germline ends. The CDR3 covers 12 residues. Germline loops: CDR1 SGHTS, CDR2 YDEGEE. This CDR3 reads CASSLGREGYTF. Written as DNA, the CDR3 is TGTGCCAGCAGCTTGGGCAGGGAGGGCTACACCTTC. Looking up the rest from reference TRBV5-8 and TRBJ1-2 gives the full variable domain: EAGVTQSPTHLIKTRGQQATLRCSPISGHTSVYWYQQALGLGLQFLLWYDEGEERNRGNFPPRFSGRQFPNYSSELNVNALELEDSALYLCASSLGREGYTFGSGTRLTVV.